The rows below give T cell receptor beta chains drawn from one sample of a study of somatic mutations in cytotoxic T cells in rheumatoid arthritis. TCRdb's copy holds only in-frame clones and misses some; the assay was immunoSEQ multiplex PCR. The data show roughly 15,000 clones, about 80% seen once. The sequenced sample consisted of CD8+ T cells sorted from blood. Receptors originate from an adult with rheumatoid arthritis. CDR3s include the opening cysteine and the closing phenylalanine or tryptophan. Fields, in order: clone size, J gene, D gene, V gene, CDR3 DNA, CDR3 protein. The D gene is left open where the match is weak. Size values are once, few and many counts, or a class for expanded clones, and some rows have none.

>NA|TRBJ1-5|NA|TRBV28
TGTGCCAGCAGGCCCGGGACTAATAGCAATCAGCCCCAGCATTTT
CASRPGTNSNQPQHF
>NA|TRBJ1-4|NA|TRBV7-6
TGTGCCAGCAGCCGTCAGGGTGCTTCTGGTGAAAAACTGTTTTTT
CASSRQGASGEKLFF
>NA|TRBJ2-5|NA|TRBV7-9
TGTGCCAGCAGCTTAGAGAAGCGAGAAGAGACCCAGTACTTC
CASSLEKREETQYF
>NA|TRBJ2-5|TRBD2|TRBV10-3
TGTGCCATCAGTGAAATTTGGCGGGGGGAGACCCAGTACTTC
CAISEIWRGETQYF
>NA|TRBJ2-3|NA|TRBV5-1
TGCGCCAGCAGCGCGGTTGGTAGGGGCACAGATACGCAGTATTTT
CASSAVGRGTDTQYF
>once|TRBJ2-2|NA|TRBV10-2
TGCGCCTCCGACGGGAGCGGGAACACCGGGGAGCTGTTTTTT
CASDGSGNTGELFF
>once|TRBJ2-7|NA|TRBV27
TGTGCCAGCAGTTTATCTGGGACGGTCTACGAGCAGTACTTC
CASSLSGTVYEQYF
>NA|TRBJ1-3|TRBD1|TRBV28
TGTGCCAGCAGTTTCGGCCGGGACAGGGGGCTCGGAAACACCATATATTTT
CASSFGRDRGLGNTIYF
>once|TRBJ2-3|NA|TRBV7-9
TGTGCCAGCAGCTGGACCAGGGTGGATACGCAGTATTTT
CASSWTRVDTQYF
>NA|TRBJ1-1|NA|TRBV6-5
TGTGCCAGCAGTTCCCCGCGGGGGAACTCTGAAGCTTTCTTT
CASSSPRGNSEAFF